The 23 T cell receptor beta chains presented below share a single source sample, sequenced in a study of T cell responses to AZD1222 COVID-19 vaccine. Only in-frame clones appear in the TCRdb table, and some are missing; sequencing was by immunoSEQ multiplex PCR. The table records 120,000 to 150,000 clones, 88% of them present only once. Specimen: peripheral blood, collected on day 0 of AZD1222 vaccination. These receptors came from an adult in good health.

The chain has TRBV4-1 and TRBJ2-7; D gene uncertain. The CDR3 is 15 residues long. Deletions cut 1 base from V and 0 bases from J, with 10 bases between. In germline, CDR1 is MGHRA, CDR2 YSYEKL. The CDR3, as DNA: TGCGCCAGCAGCCAAGGTGTAGGCCTCTCCTACGAGCAGTACTTC. Protein product: CASSQGVGLSYEQYF.

The chain links TRBV18 to TRBJ2-3; 7 bases are shared with TRBD2. The germline V gene has CDR1 KGHSH and CDR2 LQKENI. This CDR3 comprises 14 residues. V gave up 3 bases and J gave up 2 bases; unmatched junction bases: 2. The chain's CDR3 is CASSPGLSTDTQYF. For the CDR3, the DNA is TGTGCCAGCTCACCGGGACTATCCACAGATACGCAGTATTTT.

This sequence joins TRBV13 and TRBJ2-7; D gene ambiguous. The CDR3 is 14 residues long. Trimming cost V 7 bases and J 2 bases, with 15 bases left between them. Germline CDR1 PRHDT, CDR2 FYEKMQ (reference sequence). As DNA, the CDR3 is TGTGCCAGCACCCACTTTGGCTCGGCCTACGAGCAGTACTTC. As protein: CASTHFGSAYEQYF.

This sequence joins TRBV30 and TRBJ1-1, with no clear D. V lost 5 bases and J lost 0, with 13 bases in between. Per the germline V gene, CDR1 is GTSNPN and CDR2 is SVGIG (reference sequence). This CDR3 has 14 residues. This CDR3 is CAWVTGLLNTEAFF. The CDR3 nucleotides are TGTGCCTGGGTCACCGGACTGTTGAACACTGAAGCTTTCTTT.

The V gene is TRBV7-6, the J gene TRBJ1-2; D is uncertain. Germline assignment: CDR1 SGHVS and CDR2 FNYEAQ. The CDR3 spans 11 residues. V lost 1 base to trimming and J lost 8 bases, with 5 bases between them. The DNA for the CDR3 is TGTGCCAGCAGCTTAGTACGCGGCTACACCTTC. As protein: CASSLVRGYTF.

This clone has a handful of counts. The chain combines TRBV7-9 with TRBJ1-2; 7 positions agree with TRBD1. The V segment lost 8 bases and the J segment 2 bases; nucleotides outside the gene matches: 5. The CDR3 is 13 amino acids. The germline V gene has CDR1 SEHNR and CDR2 FQNEAQ (reference sequence). CDR3 sequence: CASRSGGNYGYTF. Here the CDR3 DNA reads TGTGCCAGCCGCTCAGGGGGGAACTATGGCTACACCTTC. The complete variable domain, with remaining parts taken from reference TRBV7-9 and TRBJ1-2, reads DTGVSQNPRHKITKRGQNVTFRCDPISEHNRLYWYRQTLGQGPEFLTYFQNEAQLEKSRLLSDRFSAERPKGSFSTLEIQRTEQGDSAMYLCASRSGGNYGYTFGSGTRLTVV.

The chain uses TRBV9 and TRBJ1-1; D is ambiguous. The germline V and J ends were trimmed by 1 base and 1 base, with 5 bases remaining between them. The CDR3 covers 13 residues. Germline assignment: CDR1 SGDLS and CDR2 YYNGEE. The DNA of the CDR3 is TGTGCCAGCAGCGTACCCGGGAACACTGAAGCTTTCTTT. It codes for CASSVPGNTEAFF.

The rearrangement joins TRBV5-1 to TRBJ2-2, with TRBD2 identical over 8 bases. CDR3 size: 16 residues. From germline, CDR1 is SGHRS and CDR2 YFSETQ. The ends lost 0 bases at V and 4 bases at J; junction bases unmatched: 5. The CDR3 DNA follows: TGCGCCAGCAGCTTGGGTGCGGGGGGCCCCACCGGGGAGCTGTTTTTT. Translating gives CASSLGAGGPTGELFF.

The V and J genes are TRBV4-1 and TRBJ1-2; 7 bases align to TRBD1. V lost 0 bases to trimming and J lost 2 bases; unmatched junction nucleotides: 9. The germline CDR1 and CDR2 sequences are MGHRA and YSYEKL. This CDR3 is 17 amino acids long. The CDR3 bases are TGCGCCAGCAGCCAAGATGCCGACTCGACAGGGAACTATGGCTACACCTTC. It is translated as CASSQDADSTGNYGYTF.

The table lists this clone with a few counts. The rearrangement joins TRBV4-1 to TRBJ1-1; weak D call: TRBD1 (6 bases). The CDR3 covers 12 residues. V was cut by 3 bases and J by 9 bases, with 11 bases left in between. From germline, CDR1 is MGHRA and CDR2 YSYEKL. CDR3: CASSQPGQQAFF. DNA for the CDR3: TGCGCCAGCAGCCAGCCGGGACAACAAGCTTTCTTT.

This clone occurred a few times. V is TRBV28 and J is TRBJ2-1, with D tentatively TRBD1 (6 bases). Deletions cut 5 bases from V and 2 bases from J, with 13 bases between. The V gene's germline CDR1 is MDHEN and CDR2 SYDVKM. CDR3 length: 15 amino acids. CDR3 nucleotides: TGTGCCAGCAGTCCACAGGGATTTGCCTACAATGAGCAGTTCTTC. Amino acids: CASSPQGFAYNEQFF.

The rearrangement links TRBV5-1 to TRBJ2-1; TRBD2 aligns across 8 bases. The CDR3 covers 17 residues. Per germline, CDR1 SGHRS and CDR2 YFSETQ. With V trimmed by 0 bases and J by 10 bases, 15 bases remained unmatched. The CDR3 spells CASSLGVSGAFNEEQFF. The CDR3 coding sequence is TGCGCCAGCAGCTTGGGTGTTAGCGGGGCGTTTAATGAGGAGCAGTTCTTC.

V and J are TRBV27 and TRBJ2-7, with 11 bases that match TRBD2. The V gene's germline CDR1 is MNHEY and CDR2 SMNVEV (reference sequence). The CDR3 runs to 14 residues. J was trimmed by 2 bases and V by 7 bases; bases with no gene match: 4. The chain's CDR3 is CASKLAGAPYEQYF. Written as DNA, the CDR3 is TGTGCCAGCAAACTAGCGGGGGCTCCCTACGAGCAGTACTTC.

The chain employs TRBV19 and TRBJ1-3; D is unresolved. This CDR3 is 15 amino acids long. V lost 2 bases and J 2 bases, leaving 10 bases between the germline ends. The germline gives CDR1 LNHDA, CDR2 SQIVND (reference sequence). The CDR3 DNA is TGTGCCAGTAGTATATCAGGAGGAGCTGGAAACACCATATATTTT. Protein sequence: CASSISGGAGNTIYF. The variable domain in full, completed from reference TRBV19 and TRBJ1-3, reads DGGITQSPKYLFRKEGQNVTLSCEQNLNHDAMYWYRQDPGQGLRLIYYSQIVNDFQKGDIAEGYSVSREKKESFPLTVTSAQKNPTAFYLCASSISGGAGNTIYFGEGSWLTVV.

V usage is TRBV3-1 (or the pseudogene TRBV3-2) and J usage is TRBJ1-1; D uncertain. Germline V gene data show CDR1 as LGHDT and CDR2 as YNNKEL (reference sequence). CDR3 size: 13 residues. Trimming removed 3 bases from V and 8 bases from J, with 13 bases in between. The CDR3 nucleotides are TGTGCCAGCAGCCACCCCAACATGGGGGAAGCTTTCTTT. Its translation is CASSHPNMGEAFF.

The chain uses TRBV9 and TRBJ2-2; unclear D gene. The CDR3 length is 14 residues. V was pared by 4 bases and J by 0 bases, with 7 bases between. The germline V gene encodes CDR1 SGDLS and CDR2 YYNGEE. This CDR3 is CASSPTTNTGELFF. The CDR3 nucleotides are TGTGCCAGCAGCCCTACAACGAACACCGGGGAGCTGTTTTTT.

The genes are TRBV28 and TRBJ1-5; TRBD1 is a possible D gene (5 bases). With 3 bases removed from V and 5 bases from J, the gap between germline ends came to 14 bases. The CDR3 consists of 15 residues. Germline V gene data show CDR1 as MDHEN and CDR2 as SYDVKM. CDR3: CASSFYQGGDQPQHF. The CDR3 DNA sequence: TGTGCCAGCAGTTTTTATCAGGGAGGAGATCAGCCCCAGCATTTT.

This chain connects TRBV3-1 (or the pseudogene TRBV3-2) to TRBJ2-7; the match to TRBD2 covers 9 bases. Germline V gene sequence: CDR1 LGHDT, CDR2 YNNKEL (reference sequence). Unmatched junction bases numbered 6, after V lost 0 bases and J lost 6 bases. The length of the CDR3 is 15 residues. The CDR3: CASSQDRAGGREQYF. The CDR3 DNA is TGTGCCAGCAGCCAAGATCGGGCGGGGGGGCGCGAGCAGTACTTC.

The chain links TRBV29-1 to TRBJ1-1; 9 bases match TRBD1. Germline V gene data show CDR1 as SQVTM and CDR2 as ANQGSEA. The V and J ends lost 7 bases and 0 bases, in that order; junction bases with no gene match: 18. This CDR3 contains 18 residues. The CDR3 spells CSEPEGTGFRGMNTEAFF. In nucleotides, the CDR3 is TGCAGCGAACCCGAAGGGACAGGGTTTAGAGGGATGAACACTGAAGCTTTCTTT.

This sequence joins TRBV28 and TRBJ2-5; 10 positions agree with TRBD2. With 7 bases clipped from V and 6 bases from J, the junction kept 8 bases outside the gene matches. This CDR3 spans 14 amino acids. CDR1 is MDHEN, CDR2 SYDVKM, per germline. This CDR3 is CASKTGTSVQTQYF. CDR3 DNA sequence: TGTGCCAGCAAAACCGGGACTAGCGTTCAGACCCAGTACTTC.

The J gene is TRBJ1-5, the V gene TRBV6-5; 7 positions agree with TRBD1. The germline V gene encodes CDR1 MNHEY and CDR2 SVGAGI. The CDR3 is 15 amino acids. V lost 5 bases to trimming and J lost 1 base; unmatched junction nucleotides: 5. The CDR3 nucleotides are TGTGCCAGCAGTACAAACAGGGGAAGCAATCAGCCCCAGCATTTT. Translation gives CASSTNRGSNQPQHF.

This sequence joins TRBV5-1 and TRBJ1-1, with 7 positions matching TRBD1. Germline values: CDR1 SGHRS, CDR2 YFSETQ. The CDR3 has 13 residues. Trimming took 4 bases from V and 4 from J; bases not matched to a gene: 4. The CDR3 region is CASSLRQGTEAFF. Here the CDR3 DNA reads TGCGCCAGCAGCCTCCGACAGGGCACTGAAGCTTTCTTT.

The V and J genes are TRBV6-5 and TRBJ1-1; no definite D call. The CDR3 is made up of 14 amino acids. In germline, CDR1 is MNHEY, CDR2 SVGAGI. V was cut by 4 bases and J by 1 base, with 10 bases left in between. In DNA form, the CDR3 reads TGTGCCAGCAGTTCCCCAGGTTCGAACACTGAAGCTTTCTTT. Protein product: CASSSPGSNTEAFF.